Below are 28 T cell receptor beta chains sequenced from a single sample in a study of blood T cell repertoires in COVID-19. Sequenced by immunoSEQ multiplex PCR; TCRdb stores in-frame clones only, minus some. The table includes approximately 200,000 clones, almost 85% detected once. Specimen: peripheral blood. The receptors derive from a human donor with acute or convalescent COVID-19. The donor label of this sample is uncertain.

V and J are TRBV9 and TRBJ2-1; TRBD2 agrees at 12 bases. This CDR3 is 17 amino acids long. The J segment lost 4 bases and the V segment lost 4 bases, leaving 9 bases of the junction unmatched. Germline CDR1 SGDLS, CDR2 YYNGEE. CDR3 nucleotides: TGTGCCAGCAGCCCCCACACTGGACTAGCGGGGTACAATGAGCAGTTCTTC. Translating it yields CASSPHTGLAGYNEQFF.

This chain connects TRBV9 to TRBJ2-3; TRBD2 is a possible D gene (7 bases). V was shortened by 4 bases and J by 2 bases, with 20 bases between the two germline ends. This CDR3 is 17 amino acids long. The V gene's germline CDR1 is SGDLS and CDR2 YYNGEE. The CDR3 is CASSSRGGGPTTDTQYF. CDR3 DNA: TGTGCCAGCAGCTCCCGGGGAGGGGGGCCAACCACAGATACGCAGTATTTT.

The chain is built from TRBV5-1 and TRBJ1-6; D is ambiguous. Germline CDR1 and CDR2: SGHRS and YFSETQ. Trimming shortened V by 1 base and J by 3 bases, and 8 bases separated the two germline ends. The length of the CDR3 is 15 residues. The CDR3 sequence is CASSLRGFYNSPLHF. The CDR3 DNA is TGCGCCAGCAGCTTGAGAGGATTCTATAATTCACCCCTCCACTTT. The full variable domain, in which reference TRBV5-1 and TRBJ1-6 provide the parts outside the CDR3, is KAGVTQTPRYLIKTRGQQVTLSCSPISGHRSVSWYQQTPGQGLQFLFEYFSETQRNKGNFPGRFSGRQFSNSRSEMNVSTLELGDSALYLCASSLRGFYNSPLHFGNGTRLTVT.

This clone showed up just a few times. This rearrangement joins TRBV6-5 to TRBJ1-3; D is ambiguous. Per germline, CDR1 MNHEY and CDR2 SVGAGI. Trimming pared 6 bases from V and 1 base from J, leaving 10 bases between. The CDR3 totals 14 residues. DNA for the CDR3: TGTGCCAGCAGATGGTGGGAGTCTGGAAACACCATATATTTT. Translation gives CASRWWESGNTIYF.

V and J are TRBV6-5 and TRBJ1-2; 9 bases align to TRBD1. This CDR3 has 14 residues. The germline CDR1 and CDR2 sequences are MNHEY and SVGAGI. The V gene end was trimmed by 6 bases and the J gene end by 4 bases; junction bases not matched to a gene: 6. DNA of the CDR3: TGTGCCAGCAGGGGGGACAGGGCCACCTATGGCTACACCTTC. Translation gives CASRGDRATYGYTF.

This chain uses TRBV2 with TRBJ1-6; D may be TRBD1 (5 bases). The length of the CDR3 is 16 residues. Between the trimmed V and J ends, which lost 1 base and 5 bases, there was a span of 12 bases. Germline V lookup: CDR1 SNHLY, CDR2 FYNNEI. CDR3: CASSEGRRANNSPLHF. CDR3 bases: TGTGCCAGCAGTGAAGGCCGCAGGGCCAATAATTCACCCCTCCACTTT.

J is TRBJ2-7 and V is TRBV29-1, with 11 bases matching TRBD2. Germline trimming cut 6 bases from V and 1 base from J; bases unmatched to any gene: 11. Germline loops: CDR1 SQVTM, CDR2 ANQGSEA. The CDR3 contains 16 residues. CDR3 region: CSVSGTSGSLSYEQYF. CDR3 nucleotide sequence: TGCAGCGTCTCCGGGACTAGCGGCTCCCTTTCCTACGAGCAGTACTTC.

The rearrangement joins TRBV7-9 to TRBJ2-7, with 7 bases aligning to TRBD1. V gave up 1 base and J gave up 1 base; unmatched junction bases: 13. The germline V gene encodes CDR1 SEHNR and CDR2 FQNEAQ (reference sequence). The CDR3 sequence is 18 residues long. CDR3 sequence: CASSLEGDSQFNSYEQYF. CDR3 coding DNA: TGTGCCAGCAGCTTAGAGGGGGACAGTCAATTTAATTCCTACGAGCAGTACTTC.

The CDR3 reads CASSLTGYNQPQHF. The CDR3 DNA sequence: TGTGCCAGCAGCTTGACAGGGTACAATCAGCCCCAGCATTTT. The V call is TRBV7-2, the J call TRBJ1-5; 7 nucleotides match TRBD1. Germline V lookup: CDR1 SGHTA, CDR2 FQGNSA. V lost 3 bases to trimming and J lost 3 bases; unmatched junction nucleotides: 2. CDR3 length equals 14 residues.

For this clone: The junction departs from germline at one end; a sequencing error may be responsible. This sequence joins TRBV6-6 and TRBJ1-2, with D perhaps TRBD1 (5 bases). The germline CDR1 and CDR2 sequences are MNHNY and SVGAGI (reference sequence). This CDR3 contains 13 residues. CDR3 sequence reads: CASFLPGTGDFAF. CDR3 coding DNA: TGTGCCAGTTTTCTGCCCGGGACGGGAGATTTCGCCTTC.

This clone has a single count. The chain is built from TRBV6-2 or TRBV6-3 and TRBJ1-2; 8 nucleotides line up with TRBD1. The V gene's germline CDR1 is MNHEY and CDR2 SVGEGT. The CDR3 has 15 residues. V gave up 2 bases and J gave up 5 bases; unmatched junction bases: 7. The CDR3 coding sequence is TGTGCCAGCAGTTACACAGGGGGAATTAAGTATGGCTACACCTTC. Its protein product is CASSYTGGIKYGYTF.

This chain connects TRBV10-3 to TRBJ1-5, with 7 bases fitting TRBD1. V shed 10 bases and J 0 bases; nucleotides not matched to a gene: 9. CDR1 and CDR2 (germline): ENHRY, SYGVKD. The CDR3 consists of 15 residues. CDR3 in DNA: TGTGCCACCGCCCGGGACAGCGGTAGCAATCAGCCCCAGCATTTT. Translated: CATARDSGSNQPQHF.

V is TRBV28 and J is TRBJ1-1; 8 bases agree with TRBD1. The germline CDR1 and CDR2 sequences are MDHEN and SYDVKM. There are 15 residues in the CDR3. The V segment lost 6 bases and the J segment 0 bases; nucleotides outside the gene matches: 6. The CDR3 coding sequence is TGTGCCAGCAGGGGCGAGGGACAGGTGAACACTGAAGCTTTCTTT. It yields the protein CASRGEGQVNTEAFF.

The chain couples TRBV28 to TRBJ2-7; 14 bases agree with TRBD2. The J segment lost 6 bases and the V segment lost 3 bases, leaving 4 bases of the junction unmatched. The germline gives CDR1 MDHEN, CDR2 SYDVKM. This CDR3 has 15 amino acids. The CDR3 DNA reads TGTGCCAGCAGTTTGGGGACTAGCGGGAGTCCCGAGCAGTACTTC. Translation: CASSLGTSGSPEQYF.

The count of this clone is one. This chain joins TRBV5-1 and TRBJ2-5; a weak D match, TRBD1 (5 bases). Germline assignment: CDR1 SGHRS and CDR2 YFSETQ. V lost 4 bases to trimming and J lost 2 bases, with 15 bases between them. The CDR3 length is 15 residues. This chain's CDR3 is CASSLLTGLQETQYF. CDR3 DNA: TGCGCCAGCAGCCTTTTAACAGGATTACAAGAGACCCAGTACTTC.

The chain couples TRBV3-1 (or the pseudogene TRBV3-2) to TRBJ2-4, with D unclear. V was cut by 7 bases and J by 5 bases, with 12 bases left in between. Germline V gene data show CDR1 as LGHDT and CDR2 as YNNKEL (reference sequence). This CDR3 has 13 residues. CDR3 in DNA: TGTGCCAGCACCTCGAGAACTCAAAACATTCAGTACTTC. It translates to CASTSRTQNIQYF.

The chain employs TRBV5-4 and TRBJ2-7, with 8 bases identical to TRBD2. Looked up from germline, CDR1 is SGHNT and CDR2 is YYREEE (reference sequence). Germline trimming cut 5 bases from V and 2 bases from J; bases unmatched to any gene: 6. The CDR3 contains 14 residues. CDR3: CASSFSGTTYEQYF. The CDR3 bases are TGTGCCAGCAGTTTTAGCGGGACCACCTACGAGCAGTACTTC.

The CDR3 DNA follows: TGTGCCAGCACCCCTAGCGGGAGAGGGGGCGGGGAGCTGTTTTTT. Translating it yields CASTPSGRGGGELFF. The chain joins TRBV28 to TRBJ2-2, with TRBD2 matching 10 bases. This CDR3 contains 15 residues. V gave up 7 bases and J gave up 7 bases; unmatched junction bases: 9. The V gene's germline CDR1 is MDHEN and CDR2 SYDVKM.

As to this clone: The junction and the germline gene differ at one end; a read error may be behind it. The genes are TRBV30 and TRBJ2-1, with TRBD1 as a possible D gene (6 bases). CDR3 length: 10 residues. CDR1 is GTSNPN and CDR2 is SVGIG in the germline V gene (reference sequence). The CDR3, as DNA: TGTGCCTGGGCAGGGGATCGGCCGATCTTC. This encodes CAWAGDRPIF.

The gene calls are TRBV28 and TRBJ1-2; 7 positions match TRBD1. The V and J ends lost 6 bases and 4 bases, in that order; junction bases with no gene match: 11. Germline CDR1 and CDR2: MDHEN and SYDVKM. The CDR3 extends over 15 amino acids. The CDR3 region is CASREAGQSFYGYTF. CDR3 nucleotides: TGTGCCAGCAGAGAGGCGGGACAGAGTTTCTATGGCTACACCTTC.

This CDR3 reads CASSQVQGYTIYF. The CDR3 region has the DNA TGCGCCAGCAGCCAAGTACAGGGGTACACCATATATTTT. The chain joins TRBV4-1 to TRBJ1-3; TRBD1 matches 7 bases. Losses at the gene ends were 1 base for V and 8 bases for J; bases not matched to a gene: 2. This CDR3 has 13 residues. Germline-derived CDR1 and CDR2 are MGHRA and YSYEKL.

This chain joins TRBV6-5 and TRBJ2-2; tentatively, D is TRBD1 (5 bases). The CDR3 covers 15 residues. With 6 bases removed from V and 2 bases from J, the gap between germline ends came to 13 bases. Germline V gene data show CDR1 as MNHEY and CDR2 as SVGAGI. Here the CDR3 reads CASRPTDSNTGELFF. Here the CDR3 DNA reads TGTGCCAGCAGGCCTACCGACAGTAACACCGGGGAGCTGTTTTTT.

The chain uses TRBV9 and TRBJ2-1, with 11 bases fitting TRBD2. V lost 0 bases, J lost 8 bases, and 4 bases stayed unmatched. CDR3 size: 15 residues. Germline values: CDR1 SGDLS, CDR2 YYNGEE. The CDR3 DNA reads TGTGCCAGCAGCGTAGAGGGACTAGCGGACCATGAGCAGTTCTTC. Its protein is CASSVEGLADHEQFF.

The chain employs TRBV6-5 and TRBJ2-7; TRBD2 matches at 13 bases. Germline CDR1 MNHEY, CDR2 SVGAGI. The CDR3 loop spans 16 amino acids. Trimming at V came to 2 bases and at J to 5 bases, leaving 6 bases not matched to a gene. The CDR3 coding sequence is TGTGCCAGCAGTTACATCGGACTAGCGGGAGAACACGAGCAGTACTTC. This codes for CASSYIGLAGEHEQYF.

This chain connects TRBV28 to TRBJ2-1; a weak D match, TRBD2 (6 bases). Trimming pared 6 bases from V and 0 bases from J, leaving 15 bases between. There are 16 residues in the CDR3. Germline V gene sequence: CDR1 MDHEN, CDR2 SYDVKM. The CDR3 loop reads CASRKTTSSSYNEQFF. In nucleotides, the CDR3 is TGTGCCAGCAGAAAAACCACTAGCAGCTCCTACAATGAGCAGTTCTTC.

The CDR3 spells CASGQGRGSGANVLTF. The DNA of the CDR3 is TGTGCCAGTGGTCAGGGCCGTGGTTCTGGGGCCAACGTCCTGACTTTC. The chain recombines TRBV19 with TRBJ2-6; D perhaps matches TRBD1 (5 bases). From germline, CDR1 is LNHDA and CDR2 SQIVND (reference sequence). The CDR3 runs to 16 residues. V lost 8 bases to trimming and J lost 1 base, with 15 bases between them.

The chain couples TRBV6-5 to TRBJ1-5, with TRBD1 as a possible D gene (5 bases). V shed 6 bases and J shed 2 bases, with 14 bases lying between them. This CDR3 contains 15 residues. The germline V gene encodes CDR1 MNHEY and CDR2 SVGAGI. The CDR3 sequence is CASSPGSSGNQPQHF. CDR3 DNA sequence: TGTGCCAGCAGCCCAGGGTCAAGTGGCAATCAGCCCCAGCATTTT.

J is TRBJ2-3 and V is TRBV6-2 or TRBV6-3; 9 bases line up with TRBD2. Germline CDR1 is MNHEY and CDR2 is SVGEGT. The junction had 15 bases not matched to a gene; V was cut back by 5 bases and J by 0 bases. The CDR3 covers 19 residues. The chain's CDR3 is CASSRTSARGLMSTDTQYF. The CDR3 nucleotides are TGTGCCAGCAGTCGGACTAGCGCCCGAGGGCTCATGAGCACAGATACGCAGTATTTT.